This T cell receptor (beta chain) was found in a study of read filtering for tumor transcriptome and immune sequencing. This CDR3 is built from 13 residues. The germline gives CDR1 DFQATT, CDR2 SNEGSKA (reference sequence). The V and J ends lost 6 bases and 5 bases, in that order; junction bases with no gene match: 2. This clonotype occurred a few times. Molecular barcoded adaptors covering alpha/delta and beta/gamma chains were used on roughly 400 ng RNA. TCRdb used MiXCR to reprocess the reads, holding one entry per CDR3 protein. The sample has tens of thousands of distinct CDR3 sequences, under 20% seen once.

This sequence was found in a donor aged 40 or over with multiple myeloma. Sequenced material: a population of CD138-negative cells sorted from bone marrow. V gene TRBV20-1 combines with J gene TRBJ2-5; 14 bases are shared with TRBD2. The CDR3 spells CSARTSGGETQYF. The CDR3 DNA reads TGCAGTGCACGGACTAGCGGGGGGGAGACCCAGTACTTC.